What follows describes a single T cell receptor beta chain. What it binds is unknown. Sequencing was performed with immunoSEQ multiplex PCR; in TCRdb, only in-frame clones are kept and a portion is missing. The repertoire holds about 63,000 clones, with around three fifths as singletons. V was cut by 5 bases and J by 6 bases, with 16 bases left in between. The germline V gene has CDR1 LNHNV and CDR2 YYDKDF (reference sequence). The CDR3 extends over 14 amino acids. These data come from a study of cytotoxic CD8 clonotypes in ibrutinib-treated CLL. The wider study: Outcomes included 24 partial and 2 complete responses; after median roughly 69 months, roughly 14 stayed remitted and some 12 progressed. It was after a median 12 months of treatment, range 6 to 36, that response samples were taken.

Study-level points and caveats: Clonality, elevated at ibrutinib response, dropped back toward baseline at progression. Baseline clonality, higher than in age-matched healthy donors, tracked circulating CD8+ T-cell counts.

The receptor was isolated from a human donor with chronic lymphocytic leukemia. This specimen was PBMCs, taken after 12 months of ibrutinib treatment. This chain links TRBV15 with TRBJ2-5; maybe TRBD2 (6 bases). The CDR3 nucleotides read TGTGCCACCAGCGGCCTCGGGGGACCCCAGACCCAGTACTTC. It codes for CATSGLGGPQTQYF.